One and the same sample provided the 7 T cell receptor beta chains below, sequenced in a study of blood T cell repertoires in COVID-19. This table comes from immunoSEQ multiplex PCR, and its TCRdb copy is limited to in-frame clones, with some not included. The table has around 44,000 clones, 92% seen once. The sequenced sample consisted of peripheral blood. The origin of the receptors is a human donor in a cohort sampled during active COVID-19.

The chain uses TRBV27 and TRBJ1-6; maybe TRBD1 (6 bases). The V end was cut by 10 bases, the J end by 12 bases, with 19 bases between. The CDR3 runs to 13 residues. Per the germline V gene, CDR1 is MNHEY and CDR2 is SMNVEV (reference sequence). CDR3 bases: TGTGCCACACGTGGGGGGGGAGGGGGACCCCTCCACTTT. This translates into CATRGGGGGPLHF.

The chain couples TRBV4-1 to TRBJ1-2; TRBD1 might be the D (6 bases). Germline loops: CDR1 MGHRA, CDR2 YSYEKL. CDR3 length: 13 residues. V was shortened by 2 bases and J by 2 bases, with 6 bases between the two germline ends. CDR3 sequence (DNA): TGCGCCAGCAGCCAACAGGGGAACTATGGCTACACCTTC. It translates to CASSQQGNYGYTF.

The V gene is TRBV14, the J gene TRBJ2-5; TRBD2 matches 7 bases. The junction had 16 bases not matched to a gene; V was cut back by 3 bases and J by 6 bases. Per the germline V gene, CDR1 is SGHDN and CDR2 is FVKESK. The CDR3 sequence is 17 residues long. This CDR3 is CASSHLAEGGATKTQYF. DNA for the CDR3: TGTGCCAGCAGCCACCTAGCGGAAGGAGGTGCGACGAAGACCCAGTACTTC.

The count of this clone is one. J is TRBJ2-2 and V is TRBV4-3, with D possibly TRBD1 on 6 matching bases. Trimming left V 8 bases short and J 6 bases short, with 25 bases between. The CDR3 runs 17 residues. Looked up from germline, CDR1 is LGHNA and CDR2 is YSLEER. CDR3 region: CASSQGTGAGVAGELFF. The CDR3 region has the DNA TGCGCCAGCTCGCAGGGGACCGGGGCCGGGGTTGCCGGGGAGCTGTTTTTT.

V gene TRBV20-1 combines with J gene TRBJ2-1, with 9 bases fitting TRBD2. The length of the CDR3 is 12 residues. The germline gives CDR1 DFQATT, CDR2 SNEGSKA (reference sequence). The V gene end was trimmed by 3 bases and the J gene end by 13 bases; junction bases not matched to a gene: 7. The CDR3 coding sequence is TGCAGTGCTAGTGGCGGGAGGGCCGGTCAGTTCTTC. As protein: CSASGGRAGQFF.

CDR3 coding DNA: TGTGCCACCAGCTCTCCGGGGACTAGCGGGGGGCTGGTAGAGACCCAGTACTTC. This encodes CATSSPGTSGGLVETQYF. J is TRBJ2-5 and V is TRBV15, with 15 bases lining up with TRBD2. The CDR3 extends over 18 amino acids. V lost 5 bases to trimming and J lost 4 bases; unmatched junction nucleotides: 11. Germline V lookup: CDR1 LNHNV, CDR2 YYDKDF (reference sequence).

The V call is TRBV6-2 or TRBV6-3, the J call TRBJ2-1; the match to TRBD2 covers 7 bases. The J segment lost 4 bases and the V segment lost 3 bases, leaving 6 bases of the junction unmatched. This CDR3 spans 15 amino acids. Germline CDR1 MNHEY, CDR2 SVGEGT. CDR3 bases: TGTGCCAGCAGTTATGGTAGCGGGCCTTACAATGAGCAGTTCTTC. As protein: CASSYGSGPYNEQFF.